The 9 T cell receptor beta chains given below trace back to one sample, sequenced in a study of CD8 T cells in Susac syndrome (dated by TCRdb to the late 2010s). Libraries were constructed by the immunoSEQ multiplex PCR assay. RNA was extracted using the RNeasy kit, and about 0.45 to 1 ug of the RNA was reverse transcribed with random hexamers. TCRdb redid the processing of the public reads, applying fastp at Q25 and MiXCR, and retained in-frame beta chains. Entries are consolidated by CDR3 protein sequence, retaining the most common genes and DNA. The sample table shows 100,000 to 150,000 distinct CDR3 sequences, and just under 95% are seen once. Of the sample, 0.25% to 0.3% is held by the ten largest clones. Input material: CD8+ T cells from PBMCs. Receptors were obtained from a human donor with Susac syndrome.

The chain employs TRBV29-1 and TRBJ2-1, with D possibly TRBD1 on 5 matching bases. Looked up from germline, CDR1 is SQVTM and CDR2 is ANQGSEA. The CDR3 extends over 14 amino acids. V was clipped by 1 base and J by 6 bases, with 13 bases between them. The CDR3 DNA reads TGCAGCGTTGAAGGCTGGCAGGGTGTCAATGAGCAGTTCTTC. Translation gives CSVEGWQGVNEQFF.

This clonotype was seen only once. The V call is TRBV20-1, the J call TRBJ2-1, with D perhaps matching TRBD1 (6 bases). Germline CDR1 DFQATT, CDR2 SNEGSKA (reference sequence). CDR3 length: 18 amino acids. The V and J ends lost 0 bases and 0 bases respectively, with 18 bases between them. The CDR3 here is CSAREHRAIFSSYNEQFF. DNA for the CDR3: TGCAGTGCTAGAGAACACAGGGCGATCTTTAGCTCCTACAATGAGCAGTTCTTC.

This chain joins TRBV4-3 and TRBJ2-7, with D unclear. The ends were cut back, 5 bases at V and 1 base at J, with 12 bases in the middle. This CDR3 spans 14 amino acids. Germline V lookup: CDR1 LGHNA, CDR2 YSLEER. This CDR3 is CASSYSASSYEQYF. CDR3 sequence (DNA): TGCGCCAGCAGCTACTCGGCCAGTTCCTACGAGCAGTACTTC.

The V gene is TRBV20-1, the J gene TRBJ2-5, with 11 bases fitting TRBD2. The CDR3 runs 14 residues. The V segment lost 6 bases and the J segment 5 bases; nucleotides outside the gene matches: 8. Germline V lookup: CDR1 DFQATT, CDR2 SNEGSKA (reference sequence). The CDR3 reads CSAPSSGGTETQYF. DNA for the CDR3: TGCAGTGCACCGTCTAGCGGGGGGACGGAGACCCAGTACTTC.

The rearrangement links TRBV18 to TRBJ2-3, with D possibly being TRBD1 (5 bases). V dropped 1 base and J dropped 4 bases, with 15 bases sitting between them. Germline CDR1 and CDR2: KGHSH and LQKENI. This CDR3 region has 16 residues. CDR3 amino acids: CASSPQARQLADTQYF. The CDR3 DNA reads TGTGCCAGCTCACCACAGGCAAGACAGCTGGCAGATACGCAGTATTTT.

The genes are TRBV14 and TRBJ1-2; D call uncertain. Trimming removed 5 bases at V and 0 bases at J, with 10 bases between. The germline CDR1 and CDR2 sequences are SGHDN and FVKESK. The CDR3 contains 14 residues. CDR3 sequence reads: CASSARWANYGYTF. CDR3 coding DNA: TGTGCCAGCAGCGCACGGTGGGCTAACTATGGCTACACCTTC.

The chain's CDR3 is CATLRETGELFF. In DNA, the CDR3 is TGTGCCACCCTCCGGGAGACCGGGGAGCTGTTTTTT. The rearrangement links TRBV18 to TRBJ2-2; TRBD2 might be the D (6 bases). Germline CDR1 is KGHSH and CDR2 is LQKENI. The ends were cut back, 10 bases at V and 5 bases at J, with 11 bases in the middle. The CDR3 totals 12 residues.

CDR3 loop: CASRASGFMNTEAFF. The CDR3 DNA follows: TGTGCCAGCAGAGCCTCCGGGTTCATGAACACTGAAGCTTTCTTT. The gene calls are TRBV21-1 and TRBJ1-1. TRBV21-1 is deemed a pseudogene. This CDR3 is built from 15 residues.

The chain carries TRBV2 and TRBJ2-2; 13 bases align to TRBD2. This CDR3 contains 17 residues. Trimming at V came to 6 bases and at J to 0 bases, leaving 4 bases not matched to a gene. Looked up from germline, CDR1 is SNHLY and CDR2 is FYNNEI. CDR3 in amino acids: CASRLTSGGPNTGELFF. In nucleotides, the CDR3 is TGTGCCAGCAGATTGACTAGCGGGGGGCCGAACACCGGGGAGCTGTTTTTT.